These 29 T cell receptor beta chains were sequenced from one sample in a study of T cells in Graves' hyperthyroidism and ophthalmopathy. Authors of the study amplified TCR beta CDR3 regions from RNA transcripts. HTBI primers were used for first-round RT-PCR of the TCR CDR3. One entry per CDR3 protein, called by TCRdb with MiXCR from the multiplex PCR reads. The sample holds approximately 590,000 distinct CDR3 sequences; 15% to 19% are singletons and the top ten take around 7.8%. Sequenced: blood. All receptors come from a woman under 40 with Graves' hyperthyroidism.

The sample holds many counts of this clonotype. The J gene is TRBJ2-1, the V gene TRBV6-1, with 9 bases aligning to TRBD2. CDR1 is MNHNS, CDR2 SASEGT, per germline. This CDR3 has 16 residues. J lost 3 bases, V lost 3 bases, and 6 bases had no gene match. CDR3 region: CASSDSGLAFYNEQFF. For the CDR3, the DNA is TGTGCCAGCAGTGACTCGGGACTAGCCTTCTACAATGAGCAGTTCTTC.

This rearrangement joins TRBV9 to TRBJ2-7; TRBD1 matches at 11 bases. In germline, CDR1 is SGDLS, CDR2 YYNGEE. The J segment lost 1 base and the V segment lost 3 bases, leaving 6 bases of the junction unmatched. The CDR3 totals 16 residues. The CDR3 region has the DNA TGTGCCAGCAGCGCAACCGGGACAGGGGGGTCCTACGAGCAGTACTTC. Residues: CASSATGTGGSYEQYF. Supplemented by reference TRBV9 and TRBJ2-7, the full variable domain reads DSGVTQTPKHLITATGQRVTLRCSPRSGDLSVYWYQQSLDQGLQFLIQYYNGEERAKGNILERFSAQQFPDLHSELNLSSLELGDSALYFCASSATGTGGSYEQYFGPGTRLTVT.

There are a few counts of this clonotype. V and J are TRBV6-6 and TRBJ2-3; D is unclear. The CDR3 is made up of 18 amino acids. The germline V gene has CDR1 MNHNY and CDR2 SVGAGI (reference sequence). V lost 2 bases to trimming and J lost 0 bases, with 18 bases between them. The chain's CDR3 is CASSYHKIHPESTDTQYF. The CDR3 DNA reads TGTGCCAGCAGTTACCACAAGATACACCCCGAGAGCACAGATACGCAGTATTTT.

The chain is built from TRBV7-3 and TRBJ1-1; no clear D. The CDR3 extends over 14 amino acids. V lost 5 bases to trimming and J lost 4 bases, with 14 bases between them. Germline CDR1 and CDR2: SGHTA and FQGTGA. CDR3 coding DNA: TGTGCCAGCAGCCCCCGGACGGAGAGCACTGAAGCTTTCTTT. It specifies CASSPRTESTEAFF.

This clonotype was seen at least ten times. The chain couples TRBV20-1 to TRBJ2-7; TRBD2 agrees at 8 bases. The germline V gene has CDR1 DFQATT and CDR2 SNEGSKA (reference sequence). This CDR3 region has 13 residues. V lost 2 bases and J lost 6; bases outside the gene matches: 6. CDR3 loop: CSARPGGPSEQYF. The CDR3 nucleotides are TGCAGTGCTAGACCGGGAGGGCCTAGCGAGCAGTACTTC.

The chain recombines TRBV2 with TRBJ2-1; TRBD2 matches 9 bases. J was trimmed by 7 bases and V by 6 bases; bases with no gene match: 10. This CDR3 is built from 15 residues. CDR1 and CDR2 from the germline V gene are SNHLY and FYNNEI. DNA of the CDR3: TGTGCCAGCAGCAAAGGCGGGAGGGCCAATAATGAGCAGTTCTTC. Translation gives CASSKGGRANNEQFF.

This clonotype was recorded many times. Here the CDR3 DNA reads TGCGCCAGCAGCTCAAGGACTAGCGGGACTAACACCGGGGAGCTGTTTTTT. Translating it yields CASSSRTSGTNTGELFF. The chain recombines TRBV5-1 with TRBJ2-2, with 12 bases aligning to TRBD2. The CDR3 covers 17 residues. Trimming took 3 bases from V and 2 from J; bases not matched to a gene: 5. The germline gives CDR1 SGHRS, CDR2 YFSETQ.

The chain recombines TRBV6-9 with TRBJ1-2; D remains unclear. The CDR3 has 15 amino acids. Trimming took 3 bases from V and 2 from J, leaving 13 bases between them. Germline values: CDR1 MNHGY, CDR2 SVAAGI. CDR3 amino acids: CASSYLPRKNYGYTF. In DNA, the CDR3 is TGTGCCAGCAGTTACCTTCCTAGGAAGAACTATGGCTACACCTTC.

This clonotype appeared many times. V gene TRBV5-1 combines with J gene TRBJ1-2; D gene ambiguous. V lost 6 bases, J lost 6 bases, and 15 bases lay in between. CDR3 size: 13 residues. Germline-derived CDR1 and CDR2 are SGHRS and YFSETQ. CDR3 DNA sequence: TGCGCCAGCACCTTCTTGGGATGGAATGGCTACACCTTC. It translates to CASTFLGWNGYTF.

This clonotype has ten or more counts. This chain connects TRBV29-1 to TRBJ2-7, with D maybe TRBD1 (6 bases). The CDR3 totals 14 residues. Trimming shortened V by 0 bases and J by 3 bases, and 12 bases separated the two germline ends. CDR1 is SQVTM, CDR2 ANQGSEA, per germline. Here the CDR3 reads CSVEETGQNYEQYF. The DNA of the CDR3 is TGCAGCGTTGAAGAGACAGGCCAAAACTACGAGCAGTACTTC.

In its sample, this clonotype was seen many times. V is TRBV30 and J is TRBJ2-1, with 7 bases lining up with TRBD2. The CDR3 runs 15 residues. The trim removed 0 bases at V and 2 bases at J, leaving 4 bases unmatched. CDR1 and CDR2 (germline): GTSNPN, SVGIG (reference sequence). CDR3 DNA: TGTGCCTGGAGTGTACTAGCGATGACCTACAATGAGCAGTTCTTC. Translated, it gives CAWSVLAMTYNEQFF.

This chain joins TRBV6-1 and TRBJ2-1, with D unresolved. Between the trimmed V and J ends, which lost 0 bases and 0 bases, there was a span of 12 bases. Looked up from germline, CDR1 is MNHNS and CDR2 is SASEGT. This CDR3 is 17 amino acids long. Written as DNA, the CDR3 is TGTGCCAGCAGTGAAGCGCAACACTCACTCTCCTACAATGAGCAGTTCTTC. This translates into CASSEAQHSLSYNEQFF.

This chain links TRBV19 with TRBJ2-7; 7 bases match TRBD2. The junction had 6 bases not matched to a gene; V was cut back by 6 bases and J by 4 bases. This CDR3 has 13 residues. Germline V lookup: CDR1 LNHDA, CDR2 SQIVND (reference sequence). DNA of the CDR3: TGTGCCAGTAGGGGACTATTTACGTACGAGCAGTACTTC. The encoded protein is CASRGLFTYEQYF.

This clonotype was counted at least ten times. This chain uses TRBV20-1 with TRBJ1-1; TRBD1 aligns across 9 bases. Per germline, CDR1 DFQATT and CDR2 SNEGSKA (reference sequence). The J segment lost 3 bases and the V segment lost 5 bases, leaving 7 bases of the junction unmatched. This CDR3 has 14 amino acids. As DNA, the CDR3 is TGCAGTGCTTCCGGGACAGGGTCCGACACTGAAGCTTTCTTT. Its translation: CSASGTGSDTEAFF.

This clonotype has only a few counts. The chain is built from TRBV7-9 and TRBJ1-2; TRBD1 aligns across 7 bases. In germline, CDR1 is SEHNR, CDR2 FQNEAQ (reference sequence). V lost 2 bases, J lost 5 bases, and 8 bases stayed unmatched. This CDR3 has 15 amino acids. CDR3 DNA: TGTGCCAGCAGCTTAACCGGGACAGTATCTTATGGCTACACCTTC. It encodes CASSLTGTVSYGYTF.

This clonotype was observed at least ten times. The CDR3 sequence is CASSQEADYGYTF. CDR3 nucleotide sequence: TGTGCCAGCAGCCAAGAGGCGGACTATGGCTACACCTTC. The V call is TRBV7-9, the J call TRBJ1-2; D call uncertain. The germline CDR1 and CDR2 sequences are SEHNR and FQNEAQ (reference sequence). The CDR3 runs to 13 residues. Trimming removed 5 bases from V and 3 bases from J, with 10 bases in between.

This clonotype was recorded many times. The CDR3 sequence: CASSLGVAPEGDTQYF. The CDR3 region has the DNA TGTGCCAGCAGCTTAGGGGTAGCCCCCGAAGGCGATACGCAGTATTTT. The J gene is TRBJ2-3, the V gene TRBV7-9; D is unclear. The CDR3 runs 16 residues. Trimming took 1 base from V and 6 from J, leaving 17 bases between them. Germline V gene sequence: CDR1 SEHNR, CDR2 FQNEAQ (reference sequence).

This clonotype occurred many times. V usage is TRBV20-1 and J usage is TRBJ2-7; possibly TRBD1 for D (5 bases). Trimming took 0 bases from V and 5 from J, leaving 11 bases between them. The CDR3 has 13 residues. CDR1 DFQATT and CDR2 SNEGSKA come from the germline V gene (reference sequence). The CDR3 DNA is TGCAGTGCTAGAGATTGGGGCAGGGACGAGCAGTACTTC. Translated: CSARDWGRDEQYF.

This clonotype was found a few times. The chain joins TRBV9 to TRBJ2-7; TRBD2 matches 7 bases. V shed 4 bases, J shed 2 bases, and the junction held 9 bases outside the gene matches. The CDR3 runs 15 residues. CDR1 is SGDLS and CDR2 is YYNGEE in the germline V gene. This chain's CDR3 is CASSPAPGTTYEQYF. The DNA of the CDR3 is TGTGCCAGCAGCCCCGCCCCGGGGACTACCTACGAGCAGTACTTC.

This clonotype turned up a few times. The V call is TRBV3-1, the J call TRBJ2-7; D call uncertain. Per the germline V gene, CDR1 is LGHDT and CDR2 is YNNKEL (reference sequence). The germline V and J ends were trimmed by 0 bases and 2 bases, with 8 bases remaining between them. This CDR3 comprises 14 residues. CDR3 loop: CASSQDYTTYEQYF. The CDR3 DNA sequence: TGTGCCAGCAGCCAAGACTATACTACCTACGAGCAGTACTTC.

This clonotype was recorded many times. The genes are TRBV2 and TRBJ2-2; D perhaps matches TRBD1 (6 bases). The germline CDR1 and CDR2 sequences are SNHLY and FYNNEI. Trimming stripped 0 bases from V and 3 bases from J, with 11 bases between. There are 16 residues in the CDR3. The CDR3 DNA follows: TGTGCCAGCAGTGAAGCGGAATACAGGGACACCGGGGAGCTGTTTTTT. This codes for CASSEAEYRDTGELFF.

This clonotype has at least ten counts. The V gene is TRBV2, the J gene TRBJ2-7, with no clear D. Per germline, CDR1 SNHLY and CDR2 FYNNEI. This CDR3 comprises 13 residues. V was trimmed by 5 bases and J by 5 bases, leaving 13 bases between them. In DNA, the CDR3 is TGTGCCAGCAGTCGTTACTCCAAGAACGAGCAGTACTTC. Its translation is CASSRYSKNEQYF. The variable domain in full, completed from reference TRBV2 and TRBJ2-7, reads EPEVTQTPSHQVTQMGQEVILRCVPISNHLYFYWYRQILGQKVEFLVSFYNNEISEKSEIFDDQFSVERPDGSNFTLKIRSTKLEDSAMYFCASSRYSKNEQYFGPGTRLTVT.

The CDR3 loop is CVLGQGSFATNEKLFF. The CDR3, as DNA: TGTGTTTTGGGACAGGGGAGCTTTGCAACTAATGAAAAACTGTTTTTT. The J gene is TRBJ1-4, the V gene TRBV30, with 10 bases aligning to TRBD1. The CDR3 runs to 16 residues. The germline V gene has CDR1 GTSNPN and CDR2 SVGIG (reference sequence). The entire variable domain, with the rest obtained from reference TRBV30 and TRBJ1-4, is as follows: SQTIHQWPATLVQPVGSPLSLECTVEGTSNPNLYWYRQAAGRGLQLLFYSVGIGQISSEVPQNLSASRPQDRQFILSSKKLLLSDSGFYLCVLGQGSFATNEKLFFGSGTQLSVL.

The rearrangement uses TRBV19 and TRBJ1-1; no definite D call. The germline V and J ends were trimmed by 1 base and 7 bases, with 7 bases remaining between them. Germline CDR1 and CDR2: LNHDA and SQIVND (reference sequence). The CDR3 is made up of 12 amino acids. CDR3 amino acids: CASSIGVGEAFF. Written as DNA, the CDR3 is TGTGCCAGTAGTATAGGGGTTGGTGAAGCTTTCTTT.

The rearrangement uses TRBV20-1 and TRBJ1-1; D possibly corresponds to TRBD1 (6 bases). Germline CDR1 and CDR2: DFQATT and SNEGSKA (reference sequence). This CDR3 has 11 residues. Trimming removed 2 bases at V and 8 bases at J, with 9 bases between. CDR3 in DNA: TGCAGTGCTAGAAACAGGGCCGAAGCTTTCTTT. Residues: CSARNRAEAFF.

The rearrangement uses TRBV4-1 and TRBJ1-5; maybe TRBD1 (5 bases). V was cut by 0 bases and J by 0 bases, with 12 bases left in between. Germline V gene sequence: CDR1 MGHRA, CDR2 YSYEKL. CDR3 size: 17 residues. The CDR3 protein is CASSQEGRSDSNQPQHF. The CDR3 DNA reads as TGCGCCAGCAGCCAAGAGGGACGCAGCGATAGCAATCAGCCCCAGCATTTT.

The rearrangement links TRBV11-2 to TRBJ2-2; 7 nucleotides line up with TRBD2. Trimming at V came to 5 bases and at J to 0 bases, leaving 3 bases not matched to a gene. This CDR3 spans 15 amino acids. Germline V CDR1 and CDR2: SGHAT, FQNNGV. This CDR3 reads CASSPTSSNTGELFF. CDR3 in DNA: TGTGCCAGCAGCCCGACTAGCTCGAACACCGGGGAGCTGTTTTTT.

The V call is TRBV7-2, the J call TRBJ2-3; TRBD2 matches at 11 bases. V shed 0 bases and J 2 bases; nucleotides not matched to a gene: 4. The CDR3 has 17 residues. Per the germline V gene, CDR1 is SGHTA and CDR2 is FQGNSA. The CDR3 loop is CASSLARLAGNTDTQYF. The CDR3 DNA is TGTGCCAGCAGCTTAGCTAGACTAGCGGGAAACACAGATACGCAGTATTTT.

This clonotype showed up many times. The CDR3 spells CASSETGVGETQYF. DNA of the CDR3: TGCGCCAGCAGTGAAACAGGGGTGGGAGAGACCCAGTACTTC. The chain employs TRBV10-1 and TRBJ2-5, with 7 positions matching TRBD1. CDR3 length equals 14 residues. The germline V gene encodes CDR1 WNHNN and CDR2 SYGVQD (reference sequence). Losses at the gene ends were 3 bases for V and 4 bases for J; bases not matched to a gene: 5.